The text below deals with one T cell receptor (beta chain). The data stem from a study of shared clonotypes between healthy human individuals. Germline values: CDR1 LGHNA, CDR2 YNFKEQ. The CDR3 contains 16 residues. V was clipped by 5 bases and J by 4 bases; unmatched bases: 12. Repertoires were generated with immunoSEQ multiplex PCR, while TCRdb's copy carries only in-frame clones and drops some. The sample contains fewer than 650,000 clones, about three quarters of which appear only once. The healthy adult donors were HIV-negative and reported no recent acute infections or vaccinations. The TCR sequence derives from a woman in her 40s in good health. Some clones in this sample may be carry-over from other donors' samples. This chain joins TRBV4-2 and TRBJ2-7; 9 bases align to TRBD2. Sequenced: PBMCs. The CDR3 loop reads CASSILAGEGGYEQYF. In DNA form, the CDR3 reads TGTGCCAGCAGCATCTTAGCGGGAGAGGGGGGTTACGAGCAGTACTTC.